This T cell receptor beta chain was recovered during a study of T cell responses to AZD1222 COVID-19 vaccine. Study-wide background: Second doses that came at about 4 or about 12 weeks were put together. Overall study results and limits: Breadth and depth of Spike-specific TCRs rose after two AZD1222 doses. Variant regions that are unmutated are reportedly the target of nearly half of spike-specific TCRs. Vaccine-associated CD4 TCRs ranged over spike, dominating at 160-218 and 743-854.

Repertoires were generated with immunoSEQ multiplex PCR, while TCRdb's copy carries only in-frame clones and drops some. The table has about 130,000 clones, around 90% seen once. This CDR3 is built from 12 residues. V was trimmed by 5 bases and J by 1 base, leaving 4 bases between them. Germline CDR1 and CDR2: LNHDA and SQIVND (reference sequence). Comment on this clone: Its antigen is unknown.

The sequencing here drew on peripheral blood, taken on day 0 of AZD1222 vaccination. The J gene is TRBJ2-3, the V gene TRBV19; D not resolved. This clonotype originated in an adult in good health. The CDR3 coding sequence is TGTGCCAGTAGTCCAGGCACAGATACGCAGTATTTT. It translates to CASSPGTDTQYF.